The clone carrying this T cell receptor (beta chain) was observed a handful of times. What it binds is unknown. This record comes from a study of T-cell memory formation after mild COVID-19. From the 5' RACE reads, TCRdb called clonotypes with MiXCR, one entry per CDR3 protein. The table shows fewer than 250,000 distinct CDR3 sequences, with around 30% occurring only once. Overall study findings and caveats: Later expanders leaned toward CD4+, whereas clones contracting from day 15 to 85 were balanced CD4/CD8. Among CD4+ contracting clones, most were CM and EM, and CD8+ ones EMRA.

The sequencing input was PBMCs or a T cell subset sorted from them (not recorded which). This TCR was recovered from an adult woman who had mild COVID-19 (a few samples of this study predate the infection). Cell type and time point are not known.

Here the CDR3 DNA reads TGTGCCATCAGTGAGTCTCAAAGCTACGAGCAGTACTTC. It yields the protein CAISESQSYEQYF. The rearrangement joins TRBV10-3 to TRBJ2-7; no reliable D call. V lost 0 bases and J lost 3, with 6 bases in between. This CDR3 comprises 13 residues. From germline, CDR1 is ENHRY and CDR2 SYGVKD.